This T cell receptor (beta chain) was captured by sequencing in a study of cytomegalovirus exposure and HLA in healthy donors. After removal of 2 bases from V and 5 bases from J, the junction contained 11 bases not matched to a gene. The CDR3 sequence is 16 residues long. Per germline, CDR1 SGHDT and CDR2 YYEEEE. The PCR ran on 60 Vbeta and 13 Jbeta primers. In the study's own analysis: In a later analysis, some 10 million of about 80 million unique beta chains occurred in at least two donors. Repertoires were generated with immunoSEQ multiplex PCR, while TCRdb's copy carries only in-frame clones and drops some. V and J calls plus clone size are reproduced from that table; the DNA served to infer D and trimming. This table holds about 200,000 clones, approximately 86% found once. Study outcomes and limitations: Most TCR beta V segments were productive about 90% or about 30% of the time in an earlier analysis. In a later analysis, TCR beta V- and J-gene trimming was associated with a missense DCLRE1C variant.

This clone was recorded only once. Its antigen remains unknown. This rearrangement joins TRBV5-6 to TRBJ2-5; 8 nucleotides align to TRBD1. The receptor's source is a woman aged 25 to 39 in good health and CMV-seronegative. The sequenced sample consisted of PBMCs. In DNA, the CDR3 is TGTGCCAGCAGCTTCAGACATCAGGGGGCATGGGAGACCCAGTACTTC. Amino acids: CASSFRHQGAWETQYF.